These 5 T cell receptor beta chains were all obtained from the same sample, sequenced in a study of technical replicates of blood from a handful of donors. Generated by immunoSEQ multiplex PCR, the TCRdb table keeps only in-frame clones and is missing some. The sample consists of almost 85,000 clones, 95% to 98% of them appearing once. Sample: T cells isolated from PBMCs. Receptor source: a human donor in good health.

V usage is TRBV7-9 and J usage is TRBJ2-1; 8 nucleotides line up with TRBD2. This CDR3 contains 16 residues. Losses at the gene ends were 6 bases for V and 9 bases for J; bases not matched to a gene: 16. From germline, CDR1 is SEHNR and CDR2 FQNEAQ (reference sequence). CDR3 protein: CASRQIGTSGDFEQFF. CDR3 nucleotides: TGTGCCAGCAGACAGATCGGGACTAGTGGGGACTTTGAGCAGTTCTTC.

CDR3 nucleotide sequence: TGTGCCAGCGGGTCTGCGACTCGAAGTTACTACGAGCAGTACTTC. Residues: CASGSATRSYYEQYF. The chain uses TRBV28 and TRBJ2-7, with no clear D. Trimming pared 8 bases from V and 3 bases from J, leaving 20 bases between. The CDR3 is 15 residues long. The germline CDR1 and CDR2 sequences are MDHEN and SYDVKM.

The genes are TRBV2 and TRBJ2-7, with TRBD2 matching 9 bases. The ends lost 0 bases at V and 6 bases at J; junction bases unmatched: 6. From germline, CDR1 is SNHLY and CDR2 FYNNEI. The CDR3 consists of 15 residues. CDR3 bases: TGTGCCAGCAGTGAAGCAGGGCGGGAGGGCCGCGAGCAGTACTTC. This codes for CASSEAGREGREQYF.

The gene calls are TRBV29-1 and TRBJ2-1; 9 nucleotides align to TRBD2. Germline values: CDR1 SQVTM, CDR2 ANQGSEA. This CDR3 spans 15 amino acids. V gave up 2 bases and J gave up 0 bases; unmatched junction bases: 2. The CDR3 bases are TGCAGCGTTGAATTTAGCGGGAGCTCCTACAATGAGCAGTTCTTC. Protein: CSVEFSGSSYNEQFF.

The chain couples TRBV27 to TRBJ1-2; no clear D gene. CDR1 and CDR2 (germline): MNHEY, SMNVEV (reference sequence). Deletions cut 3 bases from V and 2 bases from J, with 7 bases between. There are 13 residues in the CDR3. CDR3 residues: CASSFGQNYGYTF. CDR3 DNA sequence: TGTGCCAGCAGTTTTGGCCAGAACTATGGCTACACCTTC.